This T cell receptor (beta chain) was found in a study of T-cell memory formation after mild COVID-19. TCRdb itself ran the 5' RACE reads through MiXCR, one entry per CDR3 protein. Of 470,000 or so distinct CDR3 sequences listed, about a sixth are singletons. The sequenced sample consisted of PBMCs or a T cell subset sorted from them (not recorded which). This receptor was obtained from a man in his late teens or twenties who had mild COVID-19 (a few samples of this study predate the infection). Cell type and time point are not known.

The CDR3: CASRRAERTEAFF. In nucleotides, the CDR3 is TGCGCCAGCAGACGGGCTGAACGGACTGAAGCTTTCTTT. V is TRBV5-1 and J is TRBJ1-1; D is ambiguous. V lost 5 bases and J 5 bases, leaving 13 bases between the germline ends. Germline-derived CDR1 and CDR2 are SGHRS and YFSETQ. The CDR3 loop spans 13 amino acids. Using reference TRBV5-1 and TRBJ1-1 for the parts outside the CDR3, the full variable domain is KAGVTQTPRYLIKTRGQQVTLSCSPISGHRSVSWYQQTPGQGLQFLFEYFSETQRNKGNFPGRFSGRQFSNSRSEMNVSTLELGDSALYLCASRRAERTEAFFGQGTRLTVV.